The source of this TCR beta chain is a study of patients and donors after allogeneic stem cell transplantation. One entry per CDR3 protein results from TCRdb running MiXCR on the RT-PCR reads. Of roughly 960,000 distinct CDR3 sequences listed, over 15% are singletons. The CDR3 is 16 residues long. CDR1 is SGHVS and CDR2 is FNYEAQ in the germline V gene. V was shortened by 1 base and J by 5 bases, with 15 bases between the two germline ends. In this sample, this clonotype turned up a few times. The chain combines TRBV7-6 with TRBJ2-1; TRBD2 might be the D (6 bases). The sequenced sample was blood, either unsorted or a sorted T cell fraction (not recorded which). This TCR was sampled from a human donor who was either an allogeneic HSCT recipient or a stem cell or donor lymphocyte infusion donor (not recorded which). It is not recorded whose cells these are; they may come from a transplant donor. CDR3 coding DNA: TGTGCCAGCAGCTTAGGGAGGTGGGGGACTGACAATGAGCAGTTCTTC. This codes for CASSLGRWGTDNEQFF.